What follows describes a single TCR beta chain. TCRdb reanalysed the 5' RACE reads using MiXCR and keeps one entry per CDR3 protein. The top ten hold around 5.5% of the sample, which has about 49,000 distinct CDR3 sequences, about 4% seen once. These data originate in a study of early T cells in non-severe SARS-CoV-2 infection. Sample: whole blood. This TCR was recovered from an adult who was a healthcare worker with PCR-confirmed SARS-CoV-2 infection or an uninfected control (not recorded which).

As DNA, the CDR3 is TGTGCCAGCACCCCGGGGGTGCGCGGGGAGCTGTTTTTT. It codes for CASTPGVRGELFF. V and J are TRBV3-1 and TRBJ2-2; possibly TRBD2 for D (6 bases). This CDR3 has 13 residues. Trimming shortened V by 7 bases and J by 7 bases, and 13 bases separated the two germline ends. In germline, CDR1 is LGHDT, CDR2 YNNKEL (reference sequence).